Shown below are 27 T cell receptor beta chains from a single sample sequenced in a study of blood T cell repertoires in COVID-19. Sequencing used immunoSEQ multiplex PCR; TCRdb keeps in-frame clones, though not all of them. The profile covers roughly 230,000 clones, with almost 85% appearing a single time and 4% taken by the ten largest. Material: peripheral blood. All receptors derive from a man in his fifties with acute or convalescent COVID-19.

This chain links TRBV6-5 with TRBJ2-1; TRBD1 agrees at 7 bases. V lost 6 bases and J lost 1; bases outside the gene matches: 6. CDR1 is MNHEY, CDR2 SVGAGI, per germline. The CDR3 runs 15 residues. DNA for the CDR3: TGTGCCAGCAGAAGACAGGGACCGTCCTACAATGAGCAGTTCTTC. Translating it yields CASRRQGPSYNEQFF.

The CDR3 here is CASSPNKNYGYTF. The CDR3 DNA follows: TGTGCCAGCTCACCGAACAAGAACTATGGCTACACCTTC. The chain combines TRBV18 with TRBJ1-2; D gene unclear. V lost 3 bases, J lost 2 bases, and 7 bases lay in between. The CDR3 runs 13 residues. Germline V CDR1 and CDR2: KGHSH, LQKENI.

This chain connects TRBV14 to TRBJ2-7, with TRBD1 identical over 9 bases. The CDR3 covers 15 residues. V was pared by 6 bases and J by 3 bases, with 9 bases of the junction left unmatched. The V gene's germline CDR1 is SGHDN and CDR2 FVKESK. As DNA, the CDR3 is TGTGCCAGCAGTCCGACCGGGACAGGGAACTACGAGCAGTACTTC. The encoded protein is CASSPTGTGNYEQYF.

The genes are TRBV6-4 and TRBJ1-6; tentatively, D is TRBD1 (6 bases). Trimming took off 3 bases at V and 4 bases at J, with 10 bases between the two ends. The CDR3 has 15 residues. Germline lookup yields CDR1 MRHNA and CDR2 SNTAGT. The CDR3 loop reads CASSESDRYNSPLHF. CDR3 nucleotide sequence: TGTGCCAGCAGTGAGTCGGACAGATATAATTCACCCCTCCACTTT.

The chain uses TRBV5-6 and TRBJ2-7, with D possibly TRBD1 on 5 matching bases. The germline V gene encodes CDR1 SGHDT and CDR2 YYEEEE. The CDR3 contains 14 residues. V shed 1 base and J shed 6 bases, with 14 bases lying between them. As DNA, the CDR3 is TGTGCCAGCAGCTTGACAGGCGATCTCCTCGAGCAGTACTTC. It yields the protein CASSLTGDLLEQYF. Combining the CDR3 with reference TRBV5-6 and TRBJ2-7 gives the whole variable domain DAGVTQSPTHLIKTRGQQVTLRCSPKSGHDTVSWYQQALGQGPQFIFQYYEEEERQRGNFPDRFSGHQFPNYSSELNVNALLLGDSALYLCASSLTGDLLEQYFGPGTRLTVT.

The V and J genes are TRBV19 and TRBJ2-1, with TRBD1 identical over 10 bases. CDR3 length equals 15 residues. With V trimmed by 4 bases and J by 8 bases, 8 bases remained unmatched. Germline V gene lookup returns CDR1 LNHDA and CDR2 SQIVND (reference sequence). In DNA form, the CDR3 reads TGTGCCAGTAGTACCCCCGGGACAGGGGTGGATGAGCAGTTCTTC. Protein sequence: CASSTPGTGVDEQFF.

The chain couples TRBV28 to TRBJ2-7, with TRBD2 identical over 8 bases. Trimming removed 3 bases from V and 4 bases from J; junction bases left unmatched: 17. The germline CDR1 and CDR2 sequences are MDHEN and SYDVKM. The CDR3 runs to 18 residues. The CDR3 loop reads CASSFHREQGSGKYEQYF. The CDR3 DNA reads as TGTGCCAGCAGTTTTCATCGGGAACAGGGTAGCGGGAAGTACGAGCAGTACTTC.

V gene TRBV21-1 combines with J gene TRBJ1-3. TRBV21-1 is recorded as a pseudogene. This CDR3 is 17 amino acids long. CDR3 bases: TGTGCCAGCAGCAAAGTAGAGTCGGGGGGTTATGGAAACACCATATATTTT. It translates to CASSKVESGGYGNTIYF.

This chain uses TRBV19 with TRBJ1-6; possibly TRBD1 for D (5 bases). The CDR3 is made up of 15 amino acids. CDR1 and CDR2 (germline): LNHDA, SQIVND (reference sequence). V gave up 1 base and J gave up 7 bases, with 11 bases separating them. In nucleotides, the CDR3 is TGTGCCAGTAGTATAGTGGGGGGGAGCAATTCACCCCTCCACTTT. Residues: CASSIVGGSNSPLHF. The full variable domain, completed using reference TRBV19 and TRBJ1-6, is DGGITQSPKYLFRKEGQNVTLSCEQNLNHDAMYWYRQDPGQGLRLIYYSQIVNDFQKGDIAEGYSVSREKKESFPLTVTSAQKNPTAFYLCASSIVGGSNSPLHFGNGTRLTVT.

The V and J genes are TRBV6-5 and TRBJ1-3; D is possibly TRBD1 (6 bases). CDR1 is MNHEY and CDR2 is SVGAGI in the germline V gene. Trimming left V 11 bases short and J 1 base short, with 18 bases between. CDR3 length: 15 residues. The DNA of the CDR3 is TGTGCCTCTTTAGGGGGGGCTAAATCTGGAAACACCATATATTTT. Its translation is CASLGGAKSGNTIYF.

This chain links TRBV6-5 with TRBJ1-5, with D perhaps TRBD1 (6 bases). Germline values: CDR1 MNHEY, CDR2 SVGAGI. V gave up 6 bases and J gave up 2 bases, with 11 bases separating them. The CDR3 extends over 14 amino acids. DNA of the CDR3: TGTGCCAGCAGCCTCAGGGGTGGCAATCAGCCCCAGCATTTT. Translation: CASSLRGGNQPQHF.

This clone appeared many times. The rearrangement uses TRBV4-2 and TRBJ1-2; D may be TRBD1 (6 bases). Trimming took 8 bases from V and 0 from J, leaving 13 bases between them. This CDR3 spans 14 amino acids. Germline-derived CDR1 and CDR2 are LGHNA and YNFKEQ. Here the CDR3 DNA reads TGTGCCAGCTCGGACAGAGAAGCTAACTATGGCTACACCTTC. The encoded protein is CASSDREANYGYTF.

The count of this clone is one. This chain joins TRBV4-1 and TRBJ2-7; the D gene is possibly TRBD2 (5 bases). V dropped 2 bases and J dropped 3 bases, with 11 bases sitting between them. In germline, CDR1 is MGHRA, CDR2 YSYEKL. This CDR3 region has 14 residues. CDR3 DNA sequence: TGCGCCAGCAGCCAATTAAGACTAAGCTACGAGCAGTACTTC. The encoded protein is CASSQLRLSYEQYF.

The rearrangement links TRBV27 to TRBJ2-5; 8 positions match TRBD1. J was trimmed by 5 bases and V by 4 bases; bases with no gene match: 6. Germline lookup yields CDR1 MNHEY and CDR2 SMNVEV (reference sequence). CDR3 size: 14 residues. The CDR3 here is CASSSGTGWETQYF. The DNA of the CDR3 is TGTGCCAGCAGTTCAGGGACAGGATGGGAGACCCAGTACTTC.

The CDR3: CASSFSYNTEAFF. The CDR3 DNA is TGCGCCAGCAGCTTCTCGTATAACACTGAAGCTTTCTTT. The rearrangement links TRBV5-1 to TRBJ1-1, with D uncertain. Germline lookup yields CDR1 SGHRS and CDR2 YFSETQ. The V gene lost 2 bases and the J gene lost 2 bases, with 7 bases spanning the gap. This CDR3 region has 13 residues.

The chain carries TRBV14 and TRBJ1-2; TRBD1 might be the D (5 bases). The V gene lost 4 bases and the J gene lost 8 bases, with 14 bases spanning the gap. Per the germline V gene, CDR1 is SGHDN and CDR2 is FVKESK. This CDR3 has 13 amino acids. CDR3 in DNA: TGTGCCAGCAGCCCCTTTGCGGGGGGAGGCTACACCTTC. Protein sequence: CASSPFAGGGYTF.

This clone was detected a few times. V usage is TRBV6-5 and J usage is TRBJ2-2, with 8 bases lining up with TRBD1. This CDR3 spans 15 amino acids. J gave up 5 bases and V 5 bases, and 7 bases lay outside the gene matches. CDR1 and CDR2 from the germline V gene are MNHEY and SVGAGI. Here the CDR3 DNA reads TGTGCCAGCAGTCCGAGGACAGGGTTAACCGGGGAGCTGTTTTTT. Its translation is CASSPRTGLTGELFF.

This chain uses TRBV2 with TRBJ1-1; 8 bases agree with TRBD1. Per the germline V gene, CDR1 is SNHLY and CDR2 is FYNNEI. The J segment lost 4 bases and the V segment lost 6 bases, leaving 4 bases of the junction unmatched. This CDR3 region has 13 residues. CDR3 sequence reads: CASRGQGATEAFF. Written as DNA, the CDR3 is TGTGCCAGCAGAGGTCAGGGGGCCACTGAAGCTTTCTTT. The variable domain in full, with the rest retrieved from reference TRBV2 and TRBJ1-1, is EPEVTQTPSHQVTQMGQEVILRCVPISNHLYFYWYRQILGQKVEFLVSFYNNEISEKSEIFDDQFSVERPDGSNFTLKIRSTKLEDSAMYFCASRGQGATEAFFGQGTRLTVV.

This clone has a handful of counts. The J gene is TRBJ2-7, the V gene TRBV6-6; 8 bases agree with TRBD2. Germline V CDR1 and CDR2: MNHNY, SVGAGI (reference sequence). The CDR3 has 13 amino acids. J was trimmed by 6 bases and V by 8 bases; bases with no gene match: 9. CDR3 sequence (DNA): TGTGCCAGCTCCCAAGGCGGGGGGACCGAGCAGTACTTC. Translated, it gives CASSQGGGTEQYF.

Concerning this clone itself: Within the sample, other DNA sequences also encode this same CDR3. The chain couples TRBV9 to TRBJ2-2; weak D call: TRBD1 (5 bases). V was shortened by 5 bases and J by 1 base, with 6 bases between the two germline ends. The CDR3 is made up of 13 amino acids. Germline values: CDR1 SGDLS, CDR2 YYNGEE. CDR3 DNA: TGTGCCAGCAGAACAGGGAACACCGGGGAGCTGTTTTTT. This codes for CASRTGNTGELFF.

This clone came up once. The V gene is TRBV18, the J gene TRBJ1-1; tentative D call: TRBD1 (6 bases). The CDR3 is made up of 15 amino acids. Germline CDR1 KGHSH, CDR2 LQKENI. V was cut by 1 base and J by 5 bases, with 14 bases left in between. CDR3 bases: TGTGCCAGCTCACCACTCCAAGGGGGGGGAACTGAAGCTTTCTTT. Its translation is CASSPLQGGGTEAFF.

CDR3 amino acids: CASSSTGNTIYF. As DNA, the CDR3 is TGTGCCAGCAGTAGTACTGGAAACACCATATATTTT. V and J are TRBV7-6 and TRBJ1-3; D gene ambiguous. The V gene lost 6 bases and the J gene lost 2 bases, with 5 bases spanning the gap. Germline V gene data show CDR1 as SGHVS and CDR2 as FNYEAQ. The CDR3 is 12 amino acids.

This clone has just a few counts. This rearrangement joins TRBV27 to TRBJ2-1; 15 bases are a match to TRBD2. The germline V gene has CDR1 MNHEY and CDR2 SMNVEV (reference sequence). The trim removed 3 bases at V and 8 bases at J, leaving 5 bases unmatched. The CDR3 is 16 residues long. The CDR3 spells CASSFPGLAGGDEQFF. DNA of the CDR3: TGTGCCAGCAGTTTCCCCGGACTAGCGGGAGGGGATGAGCAGTTCTTC.

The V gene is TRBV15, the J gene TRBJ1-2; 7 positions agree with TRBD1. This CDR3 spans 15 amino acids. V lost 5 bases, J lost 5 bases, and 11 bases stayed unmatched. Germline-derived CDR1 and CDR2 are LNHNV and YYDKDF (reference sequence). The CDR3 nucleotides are TGTGCCACCAGCGGCCTCGCCCAGGGGGGATATGGCTACACCTTC. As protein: CATSGLAQGGYGYTF.

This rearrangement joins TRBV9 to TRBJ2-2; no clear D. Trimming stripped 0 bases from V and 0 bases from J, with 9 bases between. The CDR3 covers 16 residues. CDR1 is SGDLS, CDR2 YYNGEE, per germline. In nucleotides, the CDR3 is TGTGCCAGCAGCGTAGGTAAGACAACGAACACCGGGGAGCTGTTTTTT. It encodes CASSVGKTTNTGELFF. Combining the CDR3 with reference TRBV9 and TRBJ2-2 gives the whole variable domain DSGVTQTPKHLITATGQRVTLRCSPRSGDLSVYWYQQSLDQGLQFLIQYYNGEERAKGNILERFSAQQFPDLHSELNLSSLELGDSALYFCASSVGKTTNTGELFFGEGSRLTVL.

As DNA, the CDR3 is TGTGCCAGCAGTTTAGCCCCATTCAACTACTACAATGAGCAGTTCTTC. Amino acids: CASSLAPFNYYNEQFF. J is TRBJ2-1 and V is TRBV28; D call uncertain. Trimming left V 2 bases short and J 3 bases short, with 14 bases between. Germline values: CDR1 MDHEN, CDR2 SYDVKM. The length of the CDR3 is 16 residues.

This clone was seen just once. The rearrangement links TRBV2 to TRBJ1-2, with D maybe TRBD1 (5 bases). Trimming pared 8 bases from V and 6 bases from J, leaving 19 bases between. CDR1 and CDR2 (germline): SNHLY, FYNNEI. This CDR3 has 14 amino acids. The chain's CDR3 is CASPPRNRLNGYTF. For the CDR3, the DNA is TGTGCCAGCCCTCCCAGGAACAGGTTGAATGGCTACACCTTC.